Given below is one TCR beta chain in context. These data originate in a study of T cell responses to AZD1222 COVID-19 vaccine. The assay was immunoSEQ multiplex PCR, and TCRdb's table has in-frame clones only and misses some. The sample shows 120,000 to 150,000 clones, 85% to 95% of them seen only once. Germline CDR1 is SNHLY and CDR2 is FYNNEI. The CDR3 has 15 amino acids. Trimming removed 4 bases at V and 1 base at J, with 13 bases between. The TCR was taken from an adult in good health. The sequenced sample was peripheral blood, obtained on day 0 of MenACWY control vaccination. This chain uses TRBV2 with TRBJ2-5, with unresolved D. In DNA, the CDR3 is TGTGCCAGCAGTGGGTCGTTGGGATTCCAAGAGACCCAGTACTTC. Translation gives CASSGSLGFQETQYF.